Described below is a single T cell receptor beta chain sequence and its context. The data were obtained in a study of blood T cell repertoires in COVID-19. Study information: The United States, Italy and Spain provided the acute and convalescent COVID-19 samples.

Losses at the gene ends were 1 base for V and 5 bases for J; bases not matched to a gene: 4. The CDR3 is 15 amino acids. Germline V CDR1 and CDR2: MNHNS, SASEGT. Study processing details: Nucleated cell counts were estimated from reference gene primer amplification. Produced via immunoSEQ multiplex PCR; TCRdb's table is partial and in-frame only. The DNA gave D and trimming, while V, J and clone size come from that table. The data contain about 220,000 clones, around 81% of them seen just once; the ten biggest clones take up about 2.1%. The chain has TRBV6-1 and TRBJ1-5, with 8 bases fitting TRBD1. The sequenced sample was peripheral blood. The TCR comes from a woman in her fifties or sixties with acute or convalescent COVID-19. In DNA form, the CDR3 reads TGTGCCAGCAGTGAAGGGCAGGGGGCCCATCAGCCCCAGCATTTT. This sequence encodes CASSEGQGAHQPQHF.